Sequencing of this T cell receptor beta chain was carried out in a study of post-analysis software for immune sequencing data. Findings and caveats of the study: Several TRBV segments were more frequent in patients than controls; TRBV5-6, TRBV5-1 and TRBV20-1 belonged to this group.

Deletions cut 8 bases from V and 2 bases from J, with 18 bases between. This CDR3 spans 14 amino acids. Germline V gives CDR1 SQVTM, CDR2 ANQGSEA. As for this clonotype: Antigen specificity is unknown.

The TCR beta cDNA libraries carried unique molecular identifiers. TCRdb analysed the PCR reads with MiXCR anew, one entry per CDR3 protein. The sample holds 750,000 to 950,000 distinct CDR3 sequences, approximately 50% seen once. Sequencing used blood. The J gene is TRBJ1-2, the V gene TRBV29-1, with D maybe TRBD1 (6 bases). The receptor's source is a girl aged 5-17 years with multiple sclerosis. In DNA form, the CDR3 reads TGCAGCCTTCAAAGGGGGGGCAGCAACTATGGCTACACCTTC. Protein: CSLQRGGSNYGYTF.